This is a list of T cell receptor beta chains from one sample in a study of blood T cell repertoires in COVID-19. Some clones are missing from TCRdb's copy, which holds only in-frame ones; the method was immunoSEQ multiplex PCR. The profile shows tens of thousands of clones, 82% of them singletons. The specimen sequenced was peripheral blood. These receptors were taken from a woman aged 55-75 years with acute or convalescent COVID-19. CDR3s leave out the opening cysteine and the closing phenylalanine or tryptophan. The order of the fields is V gene, D gene, J gene, CDR3 protein. The D gene is left open where the match is weak.

>TRBV4-2|-|TRBJ1-6
ASSQEQIFSPLH
>TRBV6-6|TRBD1|TRBJ1-2
ASSNGRTGGWGYT
>TRBV5-6|-|TRBJ1-4
ASSATTGPNEKLF
>TRBV6-1|-|TRBJ1-2
ASSERRGSVYGYT
>TRBV12-3/TRBV12-4|-|TRBJ1-1
ASAIPRAEAF
>TRBV5-1|-|TRBJ1-1
ASSGTGGTEAF
>TRBV4-1|-|TRBJ1-1
ASSQARPRKMNTEAF
>TRBV4-1|-|TRBJ1-1
ASSQNTNTEAF
>TRBV29-1|-|TRBJ2-3
SVYRATGGTDTQY
>TRBV5-1|-|TRBJ2-1
ASSLGQGGNEQF
>TRBV11-2|-|TRBJ2-7
ASSPRLDSYEQY
>TRBV28|-|TRBJ1-2
ASNESTGTISYT
>TRBV7-6|TRBD1|TRBJ1-5
ASSADTGVNQPQH
>TRBV6-5|TRBD1|TRBJ1-6
ASSLGDRLGSPLH
>TRBV18|-|TRBJ2-2
ASSPLARTNTGELF
>TRBV5-1|TRBD1|TRBJ2-2
ASSLSGQGGTGELF
>TRBV7-2|-|TRBJ1-1
ASRRGLNTEAF
>TRBV24-1|-|TRBJ1-2
ATSDPSGGQNGYT
>TRBV5-1|TRBD1|TRBJ1-3
ASSSRDRGKDTIY
>TRBV5-1|TRBD1|TRBJ1-3
ASSLLGALTGTGSGNTIY
>TRBV28|TRBD1|TRBJ1-4
ASRDTGVANEKLF
>TRBV5-1|-|TRBJ1-1
ASSRSDRRNTEAF
>TRBV4-1|TRBD1|TRBJ1-2
ASSQTGTGGLSYGYT
>TRBV21-1|-|TRBJ1-1
ASSFHSGTGNEAF
>TRBV29-1|TRBD2|TRBJ2-5
SVEGGTSGPGAQY
>TRBV7-9|TRBD2|TRBJ2-2
ASSTGTSGIFTGELF
>TRBV5-1|TRBD1|TRBJ1-2
ASNRGPNYGYT
>TRBV4-1|-|TRBJ1-4
ASSQGTPVPSGEKLF
>TRBV24-1|-|TRBJ1-2
ATSDLTETGYT
>TRBV19|-|TRBJ2-2
ASSIRVGAGELF
>TRBV6-5|-|TRBJ1-2
ASSPGRWNYGYT
>TRBV5-4|-|TRBJ1-2
ASSLDRNYGYT
>TRBV27|TRBD1|TRBJ1-2
ASSLSAGGNGYT
>TRBV24-1|TRBD1|TRBJ2-1
ATSDPTGYEQF
>TRBV3-1/TRBV3-2|-|TRBJ2-4
ASSPTGSKNIQY
>TRBV27|TRBD1|TRBJ1-6
ASSPSGGSYNSPLH
>TRBV9|-|TRBJ2-5
ASSSNYREETQY
>TRBV18|TRBD1|TRBJ1-5
ASSPAVQAPGLRGPQQPQH
>TRBV27|-|TRBJ1-5
ASSLARGSNQPQH
>TRBV7-8|-|TRBJ1-2
ASSLYSYGYT
>TRBV5-1|-|TRBJ2-7
ASSLGTHSYEQY
>TRBV14|-|TRBJ2-5
ASSQGGGAGGTQY
>TRBV14|TRBD2|TRBJ2-3
ASSQERRAGWTPTDTQY
>TRBV15|TRBD1|TRBJ2-5
ATSARVDRGETQY
>TRBV5-3|TRBD2|TRBJ2-7
ARSFPAGGPRPQY
>TRBV12-3/TRBV12-4|-|TRBJ1-1
ASSPSNTEAF
>TRBV18|-|TRBJ2-1
ASSWTAKAATSYNEQF
>TRBV11-2|-|TRBJ1-1
ASSLERGLAEAF